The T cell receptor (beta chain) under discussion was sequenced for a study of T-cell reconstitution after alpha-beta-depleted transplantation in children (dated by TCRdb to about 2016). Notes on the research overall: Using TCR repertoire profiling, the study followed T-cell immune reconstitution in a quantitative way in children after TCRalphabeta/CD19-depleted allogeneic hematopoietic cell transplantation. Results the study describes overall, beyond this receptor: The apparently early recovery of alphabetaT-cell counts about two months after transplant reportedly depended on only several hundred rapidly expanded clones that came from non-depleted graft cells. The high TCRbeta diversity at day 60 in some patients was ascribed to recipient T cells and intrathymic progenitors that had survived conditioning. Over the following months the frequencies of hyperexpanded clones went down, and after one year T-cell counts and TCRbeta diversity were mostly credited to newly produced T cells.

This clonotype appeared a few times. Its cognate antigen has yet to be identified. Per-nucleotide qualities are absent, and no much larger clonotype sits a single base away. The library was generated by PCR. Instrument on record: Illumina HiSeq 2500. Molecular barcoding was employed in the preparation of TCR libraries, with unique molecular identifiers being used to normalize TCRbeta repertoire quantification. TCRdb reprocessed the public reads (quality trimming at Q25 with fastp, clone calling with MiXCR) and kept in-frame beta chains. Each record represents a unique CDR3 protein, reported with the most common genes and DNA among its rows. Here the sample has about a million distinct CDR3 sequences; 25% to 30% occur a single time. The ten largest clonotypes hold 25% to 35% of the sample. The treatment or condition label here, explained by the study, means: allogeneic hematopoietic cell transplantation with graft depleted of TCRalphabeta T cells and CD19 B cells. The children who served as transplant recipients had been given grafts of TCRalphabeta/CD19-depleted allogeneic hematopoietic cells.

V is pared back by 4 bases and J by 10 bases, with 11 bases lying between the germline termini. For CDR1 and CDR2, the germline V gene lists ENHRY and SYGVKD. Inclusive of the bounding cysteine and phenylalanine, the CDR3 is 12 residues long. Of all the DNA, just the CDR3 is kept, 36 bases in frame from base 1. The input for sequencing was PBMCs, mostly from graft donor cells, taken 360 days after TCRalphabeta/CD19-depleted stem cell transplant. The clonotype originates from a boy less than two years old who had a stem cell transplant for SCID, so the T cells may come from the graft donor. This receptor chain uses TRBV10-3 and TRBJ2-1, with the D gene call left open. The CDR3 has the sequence CAISGSLREQFF. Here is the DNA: TGTGCCATCAGTGGATCCCTCCGGGAGCAGTTCTTC.